This is a list of T cell receptor beta chains from one sample in a study of regulatory T cells in long-lasting Graves disease. Each CDR3 protein is one row after TCRdb ran MiXCR on the multiplex PCR reads. The profile shows about 400,000 distinct CDR3 sequences, over 12% of them singletons. In addition, the sample was reused for a study of T cells in Graves' hyperthyroidism and ophthalmopathy.

This material consisted of peripheral blood mononuclear cells (PBMCs), taken at new diagnosis, from a patient treated with antithyroid drugs. These TCRs come from a woman aged 35 to 49 with Graves disease. The CDR3 runs from the conserved cysteine through the conserved F or W. D genes are given only for firm matches. Rows may omit the clone size; those that give it use once, few, many or a size class.

D: NA; V: TRBV18; J: TRBJ2-7; size: few; CDR3: CASSPPGDDEQYF; DNA: TGTGCCAGCTCACCACCCGGGGACGACGAGCAGTACTTC
D: NA; V: TRBV5-5; J: TRBJ2-1; size: many; CDR3: CASSSSWSSYNEQFF; DNA: TGTGCCAGCAGCTCTAGCTGGAGCTCCTACAATGAGCAGTTCTTC
D: NA; V: TRBV11-3; J: TRBJ2-2; size: few; CDR3: CASSPAANTGELFF; DNA: TGTGCCAGCAGCCCAGCTGCGAACACCGGGGAGCTGTTTTTT
D: NA; V: TRBV27; J: TRBJ1-1; size: many; CDR3: CASSSWSRTFF; DNA: TGTGCCAGCAGTAGCTGGTCAAGGACTTTCTTT
D: NA; V: TRBV20-1; J: TRBJ2-1; size: many; CDR3: CSARIRVRRYNEQFF; DNA: TGCAGTGCTAGGATTCGAGTGCGGCGGTACAATGAGCAGTTCTTC
D: NA; V: TRBV20-1; J: TRBJ2-1; size: many; CDR3: CSASSGTDYDEQFF; DNA: TGCAGTGCTAGCTCGGGTACCGATTACGATGAGCAGTTCTTC
D: TRBD2; V: TRBV12-3/TRBV12-4; J: TRBJ2-3; size: many; CDR3: CASSPRSGRAPDTQYF; DNA: TGTGCCAGCAGCCCAAGAAGCGGGAGGGCCCCAGATACGCAGTATTTT
D: TRBD2; V: TRBV3-1; J: TRBJ2-7; size: NA; CDR3: CASSQVLSGNRAAYEQYF; DNA: TGTGCCAGCAGCCAAGTTCTTAGCGGGAACCGCGCCGCCTACGAGCAGTACTTC
D: TRBD2; V: TRBV7-2; J: TRBJ2-7; size: many; CDR3: CASSLSAGLSYEQYF; DNA: TGTGCCAGCAGCTTATCAGCGGGGCTAAGCTACGAGCAGTACTTC
D: NA; V: TRBV20-1; J: TRBJ2-5; size: many; CDR3: CSASGGGGQETQYF; DNA: TGCAGTGCTAGTGGGGGGGGCGGGCAAGAGACCCAGTACTTC
D: NA; V: TRBV11-2; J: TRBJ1-5; size: many; CDR3: CASSLDRAQPQHF; DNA: TGTGCCAGCAGCTTAGACAGGGCTCAGCCCCAGCATTTT
D: TRBD1; V: TRBV14; J: TRBJ2-6; size: few; CDR3: CASSHPLGTGGSGANVLTF; DNA: TGTGCCAGCAGCCATCCCCTGGGGACAGGGGGCTCTGGGGCCAACGTCCTGACTTTC
D: NA; V: TRBV2; J: TRBJ2-3; size: NA; CDR3: CASSQETASTDTQYF; DNA: TGCGCCAGCAGCCAAGAGACAGCTAGCACAGATACGCAGTATTTT
D: NA; V: TRBV2; J: TRBJ1-6; size: many; CDR3: CASRGDVYNSPLHF; DNA: TGTGCCAGCAGAGGGGACGTCTATAATTCACCCCTCCACTTT